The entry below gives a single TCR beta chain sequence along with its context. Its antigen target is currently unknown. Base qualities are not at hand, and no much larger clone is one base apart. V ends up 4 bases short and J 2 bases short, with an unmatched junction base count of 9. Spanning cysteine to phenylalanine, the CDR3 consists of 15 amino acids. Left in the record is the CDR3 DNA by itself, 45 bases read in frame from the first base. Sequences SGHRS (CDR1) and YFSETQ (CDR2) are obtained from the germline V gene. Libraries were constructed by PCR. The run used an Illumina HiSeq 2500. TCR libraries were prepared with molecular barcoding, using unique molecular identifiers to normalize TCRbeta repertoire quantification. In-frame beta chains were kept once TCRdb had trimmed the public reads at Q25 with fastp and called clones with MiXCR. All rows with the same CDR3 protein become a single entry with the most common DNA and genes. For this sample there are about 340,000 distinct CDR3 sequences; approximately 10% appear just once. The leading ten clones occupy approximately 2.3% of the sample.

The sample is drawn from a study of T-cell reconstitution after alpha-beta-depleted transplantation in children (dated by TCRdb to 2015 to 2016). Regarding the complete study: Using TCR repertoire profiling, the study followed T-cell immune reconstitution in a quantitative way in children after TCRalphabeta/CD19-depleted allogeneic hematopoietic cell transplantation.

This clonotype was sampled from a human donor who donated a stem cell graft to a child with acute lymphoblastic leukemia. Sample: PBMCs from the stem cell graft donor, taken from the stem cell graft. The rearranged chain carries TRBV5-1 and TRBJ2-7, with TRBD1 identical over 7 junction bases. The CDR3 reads CASSLGTAETYEQYF. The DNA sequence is TGCGCCAGCAGCCTAGGGACAGCCGAAACCTACGAGCAGTACTTC.